This record concerns one T cell receptor (beta chain) sequence. What it recognizes is unknown. This record comes from a study of cytomegalovirus exposure and HLA in healthy donors. Study background: Findings of an earlier analysis included some 110 million unique TCR beta sequences from about 180 million T cells.

General observations from the study: V- and J-gene trimming of TCR beta was linked (in a later analysis) to a missense DCLRE1C variant. CMV antigen specificity was confirmed in vitro for a few CMV-associated chains.

The V and J ends lost 0 bases and 6 bases, in that order; junction bases with no gene match: 1. The CDR3 consists of 15 residues. Germline V CDR1 and CDR2: WSHSY, SAAADI. It was with 60 Vbeta and 13 Jbeta primers that the PCR ran. Per the authors' pipeline: Later work found roughly 80 million unique TCR beta chains, with roughly 11 million shared. Assay: immunoSEQ multiplex PCR; the TCRdb copy retains only in-frame clones and omits some. V, J and clone size are those of that table, while D and trimming were read from the DNA. The table includes 75,000 to 100,000 clones, around 80% detected once. Sequencing used PBMCs. The source of this sequence is a man aged 25-40 years in good health and CMV-seronegative. The chain links TRBV10-2 to TRBJ2-2; 10 bases are a match to TRBD2. DNA of the CDR3: TGCGCCAGCAGTGAGTCGCTAGCGGGGGCCGGGGAGCTGTTTTTT. It specifies CASSESLAGAGELFF.